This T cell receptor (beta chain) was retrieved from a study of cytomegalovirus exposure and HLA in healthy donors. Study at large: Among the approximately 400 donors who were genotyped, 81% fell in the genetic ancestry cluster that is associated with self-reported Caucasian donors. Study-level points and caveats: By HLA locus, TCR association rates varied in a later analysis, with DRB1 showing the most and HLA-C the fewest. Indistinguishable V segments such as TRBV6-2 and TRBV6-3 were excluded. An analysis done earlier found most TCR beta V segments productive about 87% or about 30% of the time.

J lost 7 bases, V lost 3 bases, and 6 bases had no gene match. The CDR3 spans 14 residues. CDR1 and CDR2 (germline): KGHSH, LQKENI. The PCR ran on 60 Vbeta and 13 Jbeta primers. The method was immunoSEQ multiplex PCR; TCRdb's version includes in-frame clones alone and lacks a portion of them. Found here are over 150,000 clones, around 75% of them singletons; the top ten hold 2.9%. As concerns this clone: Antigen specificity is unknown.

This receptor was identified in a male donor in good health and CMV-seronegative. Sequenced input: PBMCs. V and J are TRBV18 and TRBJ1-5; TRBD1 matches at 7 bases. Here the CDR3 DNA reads TGTGCCAGCTCACCGGGCAGGGGGGACCAGCCCCAGCATTTT. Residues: CASSPGRGDQPQHF.